Presented here are 12 T cell receptor beta chains from one specimen sequenced in a study of beta chain features in type 1 diabetes. The investigators reverse transcribed all of the isolated RNA, so they sequenced expressed TCRB transcripts. Sequenced by immunoSEQ multiplex PCR; TCRdb stores in-frame clones only, minus some. Found here are about 260,000 clones, about 71% of them singletons; the top ten hold around 0.057%. Sample: naive CD4+ T cells from blood. These receptors were obtained from a man aged 30 to 45 in good health.

This clone came up a few times. The chain joins TRBV23-1 to TRBJ1-5; 9 positions match TRBD1. TRBV23-1 is filed as an ORF, its function uncertain. Germline trimming cut 6 bases from V and 2 bases from J; bases unmatched to any gene: 5. This CDR3 is built from 15 residues. The CDR3 loop is CASSSRDRGNQPQHF. The CDR3 region has the DNA TGCGCCAGCAGCTCCCGGGACAGGGGCAATCAGCCCCAGCATTTT.

This clone occurred a few times. The V gene is TRBV5-6, the J gene TRBJ2-7; TRBD1 matches 8 bases. The CDR3 runs to 15 residues. Looked up from germline, CDR1 is SGHDT and CDR2 is YYEEEE. J gave up 7 bases and V 1 base, and 10 bases lay outside the gene matches. Here the CDR3 reads CASSLLDRDFREQYF. The CDR3 DNA reads TGTGCCAGCAGCTTGCTGGACAGGGATTTTCGGGAGCAGTACTTC.

CDR3 nucleotide sequence: TGTGCCAGTAGTCGGGTCAGCGGGGACTACTACAATGAGCAGTTCTTC. This codes for CASSRVSGDYYNEQFF. This sequence joins TRBV19 and TRBJ2-1, with 7 bases matching TRBD2. This CDR3 comprises 16 residues. CDR1 and CDR2 from the germline V gene are LNHDA and SQIVND (reference sequence). V lost 5 bases and J lost 3; bases outside the gene matches: 10.

V gene TRBV29-1 combines with J gene TRBJ2-1; 7 nucleotides line up with TRBD2. Per germline, CDR1 SQVTM and CDR2 ANQGSEA. The V gene end was trimmed by 8 bases and the J gene end by 5 bases; junction bases not matched to a gene: 9. The CDR3 consists of 13 residues. This chain's CDR3 is CSFREAVDNEQFF. CDR3 DNA sequence: TGCAGCTTCCGGGAGGCTGTTGACAATGAGCAGTTCTTC.

The chain links TRBV18 to TRBJ2-1, with D perhaps matching TRBD2 (6 bases). Trimming shortened V by 5 bases and J by 5 bases, and 13 bases separated the two germline ends. The CDR3 has 14 amino acids. From germline, CDR1 is KGHSH and CDR2 LQKENI. The DNA of the CDR3 is TGTGCCAGCTCATGGGCTAGCGTCAACAATGAGCAGTTCTTC. As protein: CASSWASVNNEQFF.

This clone was observed a few times. The chain uses TRBV6-5 and TRBJ2-4, with D unclear. The V gene lost 6 bases and the J gene lost 14 bases, with 23 bases spanning the gap. Germline CDR1 reads MNHEY; CDR2 reads SVGAGI. The CDR3 is made up of 14 amino acids. The CDR3 protein is CASSTSYTQTFKYF. CDR3 DNA: TGTGCCAGCAGCACCTCTTACACCCAAACATTCAAGTACTTC.

This clone was seen only a few times. The chain couples TRBV5-1 to TRBJ2-1; D might be TRBD1 or TRBD2, each matching 5 bases. This CDR3 contains 15 residues. Trimming stripped 4 bases from V and 5 bases from J, with 16 bases between. Per the germline V gene, CDR1 is SGHRS and CDR2 is YFSETQ. The DNA of the CDR3 is TGCGCCAGCAGCGCGGGCAGGGTGGTCCACAATGAGCAGTTCTTC. Translating it yields CASSAGRVVHNEQFF.

The chain joins TRBV23-1 to TRBJ1-3; no clear D gene. TRBV23-1 falls under the ORF class, with uncertain function. V lost 6 bases and J lost 5, with 11 bases in between. The CDR3 is 13 amino acids. The CDR3 region is CASRGRLRNTIYF. CDR3 nucleotide sequence: TGCGCCAGCAGGGGTAGACTACGAAACACCATATATTTT.

V and J are TRBV28 and TRBJ2-5; D ambiguous. The CDR3 length is 10 residues. CDR1 is MDHEN, CDR2 SYDVKM, per germline. The V gene lost 5 bases and the J gene lost 2 bases, with 0 bases spanning the gap. The CDR3 coding sequence is TGTGCCAGCAGTCAAGAGACCCAGTACTTC. Encoded protein: CASSQETQYF. Supplemented by reference TRBV28 and TRBJ2-5, the full variable domain reads DVKVTQSSRYLVKRTGEKVFLECVQDMDHENMFWYRQDPGLGLRLIYFSYDVKMKEKGDIPEGYSVSREKKERFSLILESASTNQTSMYLCASSQETQYFGPGTRLLVL.

Only one count was recorded for this clone. V is TRBV7-9 and J is TRBJ2-7, with TRBD1 matching over 7 bases. CDR3 length equals 13 residues. V trimming: 7 bases; J trimming: 0 bases; junction bases outside the gene matches: 3. In germline, CDR1 is SEHNR, CDR2 FQNEAQ (reference sequence). The CDR3 is CASTRTGSYEQYF. The CDR3 DNA follows: TGTGCCAGCACCCGGACAGGCTCCTACGAGCAGTACTTC.

This chain connects TRBV30 to TRBJ1-1; no reliable D call. CDR1 and CDR2 (germline): GTSNPN, SVGIG (reference sequence). This CDR3 spans 13 amino acids. Trimming cost V 2 bases and J 12 bases, with 19 bases left between them. Here the CDR3 reads CAWSSDAGLTTFF. DNA of the CDR3: TGTGCCTGGAGTTCTGATGCTGGCTTGACAACTTTCTTT. Drawing the rest from reference TRBV30 and TRBJ1-1, the complete variable domain is SQTIHQWPATLVQPVGSPLSLECTVEGTSNPNLYWYRQAAGRGLQLLFYSVGIGQISSEVPQNLSASRPQDRQFILSSKKLLLSDSGFYLCAWSSDAGLTTFFGQGTRLTVV.

This sequence joins TRBV30 and TRBJ2-3; D is tentatively TRBD1 or TRBD2 (5 bases each). In germline, CDR1 is GTSNPN, CDR2 SVGIG (reference sequence). The CDR3 has 15 residues. Trimming pared 3 bases from V and 2 bases from J, leaving 15 bases between. The CDR3 sequence: CAWSGTGRHTDTQYF. Here the CDR3 DNA reads TGTGCCTGGAGCGGAACGGGACGGCACACAGATACGCAGTATTTT.